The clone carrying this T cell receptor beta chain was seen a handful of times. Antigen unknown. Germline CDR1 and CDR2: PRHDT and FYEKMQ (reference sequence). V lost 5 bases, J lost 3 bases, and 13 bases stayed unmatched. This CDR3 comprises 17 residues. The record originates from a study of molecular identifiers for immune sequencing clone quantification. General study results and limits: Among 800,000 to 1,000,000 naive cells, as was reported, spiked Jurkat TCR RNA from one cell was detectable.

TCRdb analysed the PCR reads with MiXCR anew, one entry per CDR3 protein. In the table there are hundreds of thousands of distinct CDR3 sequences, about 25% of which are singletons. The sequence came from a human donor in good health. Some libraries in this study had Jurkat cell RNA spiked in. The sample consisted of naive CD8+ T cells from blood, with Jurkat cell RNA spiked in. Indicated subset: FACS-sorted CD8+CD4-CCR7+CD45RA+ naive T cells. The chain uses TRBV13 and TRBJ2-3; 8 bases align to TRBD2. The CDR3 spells CASSPPVSSGLTDTQYF. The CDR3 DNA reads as TGTGCCAGCAGCCCCCCGGTGTCTAGCGGGCTAACAGATACGCAGTATTTT. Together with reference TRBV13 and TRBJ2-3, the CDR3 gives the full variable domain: AAGVIQSPRHLIKEKRETATLKCYPIPRHDTVYWYQQGPGQDPQFLISFYEKMQSDKGSIPDRFSAQQFSDYHSELNMSSLELGDSALYFCASSPPVSSGLTDTQYFGPGTRLTVL.